The 24 T cell receptor beta chains reported below all come from one sample, sequenced in a study of blood T cell repertoires in COVID-19. The data were produced by immunoSEQ multiplex PCR, yet TCRdb's version contains in-frame clones alone and is incomplete. The sample yields over 150,000 clones, 75% to 80% seen once. The sequenced sample consisted of peripheral blood. Receptors were obtained from an older man with acute or convalescent COVID-19.

This CDR3 reads CASSLDRGLNTEAFF. The CDR3 nucleotides read TGTGCCAGCTCGCTCGACAGGGGGCTGAACACTGAAGCTTTCTTT. The chain employs TRBV18 and TRBJ1-1; TRBD1 agrees at 10 bases. The CDR3 spans 15 residues. Germline V gene data show CDR1 as KGHSH and CDR2 as LQKENI. The J segment lost 0 bases and the V segment lost 6 bases, leaving 4 bases of the junction unmatched.

The chain combines TRBV5-1 with TRBJ2-7; 8 bases fit TRBD1. The CDR3 runs to 17 residues. The ends lost 4 bases at V and 3 bases at J; junction bases unmatched: 15. Germline-derived CDR1 and CDR2 are SGHRS and YFSETQ. The CDR3 loop reads CASSPEVGLQGDYEQYV. CDR3 coding DNA: TGCGCCAGCAGCCCGGAGGTGGGGCTACAGGGGGACTACGAGCAGTACGTC.

In nucleotides, the CDR3 is TGCGCCAGCAGCTTGGCACAGGCATCAGGAAATGAGCAGTTCTTC. Its protein is CASSLAQASGNEQFF. J is TRBJ2-1 and V is TRBV5-1, with TRBD1 as a possible D gene (5 bases). Germline V gives CDR1 SGHRS, CDR2 YFSETQ. Trimming cost V 0 bases and J 7 bases, with 14 bases left between them. This CDR3 spans 15 amino acids.

This clone has more than one count but fewer than ten. This rearrangement joins TRBV10-3 to TRBJ2-1; a weak D match, TRBD2 (6 bases). V was cut by 6 bases and J by 2 bases, with 11 bases left in between. This CDR3 contains 14 residues. Germline V gene data show CDR1 as ENHRY and CDR2 as SYGVKD. In nucleotides, the CDR3 is TGTGCCATCAGCGCGGCGGGGACCTACAATGAGCAGTTCTTC. It encodes CAISAAGTYNEQFF.

This clone was seen many times. The genes are TRBV28 and TRBJ1-1; no firm D call. The CDR3 contains 16 residues. CDR1 is MDHEN, CDR2 SYDVKM, per germline. Trimming stripped 3 bases from V and 0 bases from J, with 14 bases between. CDR3 region: CASSFPRILMNTEAFF. The CDR3 nucleotides read TGTGCCAGCAGTTTCCCCAGGATCCTGATGAACACTGAAGCTTTCTTT. The full variable domain, its missing parts supplied by reference TRBV28 and TRBJ1-1, is DVKVTQSSRYLVKRTGEKVFLECVQDMDHENMFWYRQDPGLGLRLIYFSYDVKMKEKGDIPEGYSVSREKKERFSLILESASTNQTSMYLCASSFPRILMNTEAFFGQGTRLTVV.

Written as DNA, the CDR3 is TGTGCCACCAGCAGAGATGGGCAGGGGCGAAGCTATGGCTACACCTTC. This gives the protein CATSRDGQGRSYGYTF. The V and J genes are TRBV15 and TRBJ1-2, with D perhaps TRBD1 (6 bases). CDR1 is LNHNV, CDR2 YYDKDF, per germline (reference sequence). The CDR3 runs to 16 residues. V was trimmed by 0 bases and J by 4 bases, leaving 15 bases between them.

This chain joins TRBV7-2 and TRBJ2-1; TRBD2 matches at 8 bases. The CDR3 length is 13 residues. Germline assignment: CDR1 SGHTA and CDR2 FQGNSA. Trimming removed 6 bases from V and 4 bases from J; junction bases left unmatched: 2. The CDR3 here is CASRLAEYNEQFF. The CDR3 DNA reads as TGTGCCAGCAGACTAGCGGAATACAATGAGCAGTTCTTC.

The V gene is TRBV2, the J gene TRBJ1-6; perhaps TRBD1 as D (6 bases). Germline CDR1 and CDR2: SNHLY and FYNNEI. V was cut by 4 bases and J by 3 bases, with 16 bases left in between. The CDR3 is made up of 17 amino acids. Here the CDR3 reads CASSVLGRGSYNSPLHF. In DNA, the CDR3 is TGTGCCAGCAGTGTCCTTGGCAGGGGAAGCTATAATTCACCCCTCCACTTT.

Only a few counts were recorded for this clone. The chain recombines TRBV4-3 with TRBJ2-1; D is possibly TRBD2 (6 bases). The V end lost 0 bases, the J end lost 5 bases, and 11 bases lay between the germline ends. Per germline, CDR1 LGHNA and CDR2 YSLEER. This CDR3 spans 15 amino acids. The CDR3 DNA is TGCGCCAGCAGCCAAGATGGGCGGGGTAACAATGAGCAGTTCTTC. Amino acid sequence: CASSQDGRGNNEQFF.

J is TRBJ2-7 and V is TRBV28; D call uncertain. The CDR3 covers 12 residues. V was clipped by 4 bases and J by 0 bases, with 4 bases between them. CDR1 and CDR2 (germline): MDHEN, SYDVKM. This CDR3 is CASSSVSYEQYV. The CDR3 region has the DNA TGTGCCAGCAGTTCGGTCTCCTACGAGCAGTACGTC.

The chain has TRBV24-1 and TRBJ2-5, with TRBD1 as a possible D gene (7 bases). Trimming stripped 3 bases from V and 4 bases from J, with 14 bases between. The CDR3 runs 15 residues. Germline V CDR1 and CDR2: KGHDR, SFDVKD. The CDR3 coding sequence is TGTGCCACCAGTGATGGAGGGGGCTTTTTAGAGACCCAGTACTTC. Encoded protein: CATSDGGGFLETQYF.

This clone is a singleton in its sample. The chain uses TRBV7-9 and TRBJ2-3; D unclear. V dropped 7 bases and J dropped 2 bases, with 7 bases sitting between them. This CDR3 has 12 residues. CDR1 and CDR2 (germline): SEHNR, FQNEAQ (reference sequence). CDR3: CASTRDTDTQYF. The DNA for the CDR3 is TGTGCCAGCACCAGAGACACAGATACGCAGTATTTT.

This chain links TRBV7-9 with TRBJ2-5; TRBD1 might be the D (5 bases). V was pared by 8 bases and J by 2 bases, with 12 bases between. This CDR3 region has 13 residues. Germline-derived CDR1 and CDR2 are SEHNR and FQNEAQ (reference sequence). The CDR3 DNA follows: TGTGCCAGCGCCAAGGCAGGGCAAGAGACCCAGTACTTC. Its translation: CASAKAGQETQYF.

The chain employs TRBV6-5 and TRBJ2-1, with 8 bases identical to TRBD1. Losses at the gene ends were 6 bases for V and 8 bases for J; bases not matched to a gene: 6. The CDR3 is made up of 13 amino acids. From germline, CDR1 is MNHEY and CDR2 SVGAGI. For the CDR3, the DNA is TGTGCCAGCAGGGGATCAGGGGGCGATGAGCAGTTCTTC. Encoded protein: CASRGSGGDEQFF.

The chain employs TRBV5-8 and TRBJ2-2; 7 bases line up with TRBD1. V trimming: 0 bases; J trimming: 0 bases; junction bases outside the gene matches: 5. The CDR3 contains 17 residues. Per the germline V gene, CDR1 is SGHTS and CDR2 is YDEGEE. Here the CDR3 reads CASSLAVGTANTGELFF. The CDR3 bases are TGTGCCAGCAGCTTGGCCGTGGGGACAGCGAACACCGGGGAGCTGTTTTTT.

This clone is large (0.1 to 1%). The chain has TRBV27 and TRBJ1-6; 11 positions agree with TRBD1. Losses at the gene ends were 1 base for V and 6 bases for J; bases not matched to a gene: 11. This CDR3 spans 19 amino acids. Per the germline V gene, CDR1 is MNHEY and CDR2 is SMNVEV (reference sequence). CDR3 sequence: CASSLYGTGGEFGNSPLHF. For the CDR3, the DNA is TGTGCCAGCAGTTTATACGGGACAGGGGGGGAGTTCGGTAATTCACCCCTCCACTTT.

The genes are TRBV15 and TRBJ2-7, with 8 bases lining up with TRBD1. After removal of 5 bases from V and 0 bases from J, the junction contained 12 bases not matched to a gene. This CDR3 comprises 17 residues. Germline lookup yields CDR1 LNHNV and CDR2 YYDKDF (reference sequence). DNA for the CDR3: TGTGCCACCAGCGGGGGGACAGGCTTCCTATTCTCCTACGAGCAGTACTTC. Its translation: CATSGGTGFLFSYEQYF.

The chain joins TRBV9 to TRBJ2-2; TRBD1 aligns across 8 bases. The CDR3 is 15 amino acids. V trimming: 2 bases; J trimming: 4 bases; junction bases outside the gene matches: 4. The V gene's germline CDR1 is SGDLS and CDR2 YYNGEE. The chain's CDR3 is CASSVDRAGTGELFF. In DNA form, the CDR3 reads TGTGCCAGCAGCGTGGACAGGGCGGGCACCGGGGAGCTGTTTTTT.

This clone was seen more than once but under ten times. The chain recombines TRBV4-1 with TRBJ1-2, with TRBD1 matching 9 bases. After removal of 2 bases from V and 3 bases from J, the junction contained 4 bases not matched to a gene. This CDR3 comprises 15 residues. Germline-derived CDR1 and CDR2 are MGHRA and YSYEKL. The CDR3 loop is CASSQPQGAYYGYTF. CDR3 DNA: TGCGCCAGCAGCCAACCACAGGGGGCCTACTATGGCTACACCTTC.

This chain uses TRBV6-5 with TRBJ1-4; perhaps TRBD1 as D (6 bases). CDR3 length: 14 residues. CDR1 is MNHEY and CDR2 is SVGAGI in the germline V gene. Between the trimmed V and J ends, which lost 7 bases and 8 bases, there was a span of 17 bases. Here the CDR3 reads CASMRQAPREKLFF. CDR3 coding DNA: TGTGCCAGCATGAGACAGGCCCCCAGGGAAAAACTGTTTTTT.

This chain uses TRBV7-6 with TRBJ2-2, with D perhaps TRBD2 (6 bases). Per germline, CDR1 SGHVS and CDR2 FNYEAQ. The V end lost 1 base, the J end lost 4 bases, and 13 bases lay between the germline ends. The CDR3 runs 16 residues. The CDR3 coding sequence is TGTGCCAGCAGCTTAGGCGGGGCCACCCTCACCGGGGAGCTGTTTTTT. Translated: CASSLGGATLTGELFF.

The V and J genes are TRBV29-1 and TRBJ2-3, with 7 bases aligning to TRBD2. With V trimmed by 0 bases and J by 6 bases, 12 bases remained unmatched. The germline V gene encodes CDR1 SQVTM and CDR2 ANQGSEA. The CDR3 runs to 16 residues. CDR3 coding DNA: TGCAGCGTTGAAGATCTTCGACTAGCCGGCCTGGATACGCAGTATTTT. It encodes CSVEDLRLAGLDTQYF.

This clone is a singleton in its sample. The chain joins TRBV18 to TRBJ1-2; possibly TRBD1 for D (6 bases). Germline CDR1 reads KGHSH; CDR2 reads LQKENI. Trimming stripped 5 bases from V and 8 bases from J, with 18 bases between. The CDR3 consists of 14 residues. The CDR3 here is CASSFGGASWGYTF. Here the CDR3 DNA reads TGTGCCAGCTCATTCGGGGGGGCCTCGTGGGGCTACACCTTC.

This clone showed up just a few times. This chain links TRBV6-5 with TRBJ1-5; TRBD1 might be the D (5 bases). The V gene's germline CDR1 is MNHEY and CDR2 SVGAGI. The CDR3 totals 13 residues. Trimming removed 9 bases at V and 7 bases at J, with 16 bases between. CDR3 DNA sequence: TGTGCCAGTCTGGGGGGAATAGGGCAGCCCCAGCATTTT. Protein sequence: CASLGGIGQPQHF.